The source of this T cell receptor (beta chain) is a study of PD-L1 blockade in urothelial cancer. Looking at the study overall: The patients had undergone anywhere from 0 to 3 prior chemotherapy regimens. Blood samples had a median of 141,255 T cells.

Overall study findings and caveats: Below-median pretreatment blood TCR clonality predicted better survival.

Profiling relied on immunoSEQ multiplex PCR, and the TCRdb table lists in-frame clones only, not all of them. Of tens of thousands of clones in the sample, about 90% were seen once. The CDR3 spans 15 residues. From germline, CDR1 is SGHAT and CDR2 FQDESV (reference sequence). Trimming stripped 5 bases from V and 8 bases from J, with 19 bases between. Turning to this clone: The antigen is unknown.

V and J are TRBV11-1 and TRBJ2-4, with D possibly TRBD2 on 7 matching bases. The input for sequencing was PBMCs, taken around atezolizumab (anti-PD-L1) treatment. The receptor comes from a man aged 50-60 years with urothelial cancer. CDR3 sequence: CASSPAEGGEYIQYF. The CDR3 DNA sequence: TGTGCCAGCAGCCCCGCCGAGGGGGGGGAATACATTCAGTACTTC.